This TCR beta chain originates from a study of human T cells and chemical hapten exposure. As for the study in general: Upper-back patch tests with 0.01% DPC were read at 6 days.

General study points: Alopecia affected the donors, so their immune response may differ from healthy people's.

What the library attached to individual cDNA molecules were unique molecular identifiers. TCRdb recomputed calls from the RACE reads with MiXCR, one row per CDR3 protein. The sample comprises about 62,000 distinct CDR3 sequences, roughly 6.7% of which are singletons, and 1.5% to 2% rests with the top ten. This clonotype was detected ten times or more. Its cognate antigen is unknown. The CDR3 is 15 amino acids. CDR1 is SGHVS and CDR2 is FQNEAQ in the germline V gene. Trimming took 5 bases from V and 2 from J, leaving 15 bases between them. Time point of the sample: pre-sensitization, week 0. The sample's treatment: therapeutic diphenylcyclopropenone sensitization with weekly scalp DPC.

The gene calls are TRBV7-8 and TRBJ2-5; tentative D call: TRBD1 (6 bases). The source material was whole blood, sampled in connection with sensitization to the hapten diphenylcyclopropenone (DPC). The TCR comes from a woman aged 25 to 45 with alopecia areata. Some clones in this sample may be carry-over from other donors' samples. The CDR3 region has the DNA TGTGCCAGCAGCCCCGCTGCAGGGGCACAAGAGACCCAGTACTTC. Protein sequence: CASSPAAGAQETQYF.